This is a list of T cell receptor beta chains from one sample in a study of CD8+ T cells in alopecia areata. Clones were read by immunoSEQ multiplex PCR, and TCRdb kept only the in-frame ones, dropping some. The data contain 130,000 or so clones, approximately 86% of them seen just once; the ten biggest clones take up over 10%. This sample comprised CD8+ T cells sorted from blood, obtained at week 4, from a patient treated with tofacitinib. The source of these receptors is a human donor with alopecia areata. Both conserved end residues are part of each CDR3. Each record gives: V gene, J gene, D gene, clone size, CDR3 protein, CDR3 DNA. D genes are given only for firm matches. Some rows have no size entry. The others give once, few or many, or a class for an expanded clone.

TRBV10-1,TRBJ2-3,TRBD2,NA,CASSENHGGGTDTQYF,TGCGCCAGCAGTGAGAACCACGGGGGGGGCACAGATACGCAGTATTTT
TRBV6-5,TRBJ1-1,NA,NA,CASSYSGVTEAFF,TGTGCCAGCAGTTACTCAGGGGTGACTGAAGCTTTCTTT
TRBV4-1,TRBJ1-2,NA,NA,CASSQVQGDHGYTF,TGCGCCAGCAGCCAAGTTCAAGGGGATCATGGCTACACCTTC
TRBV2,TRBJ2-7,NA,NA,CASSESADTSYEQYF,TGTGCCAGCAGTGAAAGTGCGGACACCAGCTACGAGCAGTACTTC
TRBV4-1,TRBJ2-5,NA,NA,CASSQDLGEETQYF,TGCGCCAGCAGCCAAGACTTGGGGGAAGAGACCCAGTACTTC
TRBV19,TRBJ1-1,TRBD1,NA,CASSGTAYTEAFF,TGTGCCAGCTCCGGGACAGCCTACACTGAAGCTTTCTTT
TRBV27,TRBJ2-7,NA,once,CASSLAGGQTTYEQYF,TGTGCCAGCAGTTTGGCCGGGGGACAAACTACTTACGAGCAGTACTTC
TRBV27,TRBJ1-6,NA,NA,CASSLSRDTSPLHF,TGTGCCAGCAGTTTAAGCAGGGATACTTCACCCCTCCACTTT
TRBV12-5,TRBJ1-2,NA,NA,CASALRGFGYTF,TGTGCTAGTGCCCTCAGGGGTTTCGGCTACACCTTC
TRBV30,TRBJ2-7,NA,NA,CACTQGYEQYF,TGTGCCTGCACCCAGGGATACGAGCAGTACTTC
TRBV6-6,TRBJ2-1,TRBD1,NA,CASRETPGQGNNEQFF,TGTGCCAGCAGAGAAACCCCGGGACAGGGGAACAATGAGCAGTTCTTC
TRBV2,TRBJ2-1,NA,NA,CASGVYNEQFF,TGTGCCAGCGGAGTCTACAATGAGCAGTTCTTC
TRBV7-9,TRBJ2-1,TRBD2,NA,CASSPRGGQGYNEQFF,TGTGCCAGCAGCCCCCGGGGGGGGCAGGGATACAATGAGCAGTTCTTC
TRBV29-1,TRBJ2-5,NA,NA,CSVEEERTIQETQYF,TGCAGCGTTGAAGAGGAGAGGACGATACAAGAGACCCAGTACTTC
TRBV27,TRBJ2-1,NA,NA,CASSLVGGTYNEQFF,TGTGCCAGCAGTTTAGTAGGGGGGACCTACAATGAGCAGTTCTTC
TRBV4-1,TRBJ2-1,NA,NA,CASTPGPEGDEQFF,TGCGCCAGCACTCCCGGGCCCGAAGGCGATGAGCAGTTCTTC
TRBV29-1,TRBJ2-1,TRBD2,few,CSVVGATSGLYNEQFF,TGCAGCGTTGTAGGGGCCACTAGCGGGTTATACAATGAGCAGTTCTTC
TRBV5-1,TRBJ2-2,TRBD2,NA,CASSQLAGPTGELFF,TGCGCCAGCAGCCAACTAGCGGGGCCCACCGGGGAGCTGTTTTTT
TRBV29-1,TRBJ2-3,NA,NA,CSAAGVPSTDTQYF,TGCAGCGCCGCCGGGGTACCTAGCACAGATACGCAGTATTTT
TRBV10-2,TRBJ1-4,NA,NA,CASSERVRTFEKLFF,TGCGCCAGCAGTGAGAGGGTGCGAACCTTCGAAAAACTGTTTTTT
TRBV30,TRBJ1-1,TRBD1,NA,CAWSVRQGLRSEAFF,TGTGCCTGGAGTGTTAGACAGGGGTTAAGATCTGAAGCTTTCTTT
TRBV29-1,TRBJ2-2,NA,NA,CSVVWVISNTGELFF,TGCAGCGTTGTTTGGGTCATATCTAACACCGGGGAGCTGTTTTTT
TRBV29-1,TRBJ2-7,TRBD1,NA,CSVCITGGRSSYEQYF,TGCAGCGTTTGCATTACAGGGGGCCGAAGCTCCTACGAGCAGTACTTC
TRBV27,TRBJ2-1,TRBD2,NA,CASSQGTSGRNEQFF,TGTGCCAGCAGTCAAGGGACTAGCGGACGAAATGAGCAGTTCTTC
TRBV6-1,TRBJ1-2,TRBD1,once,CASSDPGQGPTNYGYTF,TGTGCCAGCAGTGACCCAGGACAGGGTCCTACTAACTATGGCTACACCTTC
TRBV29-1,TRBJ2-7,NA,NA,CSVEADRPSSYEQYF,TGCAGCGTTGAAGCCGACAGGCCGAGCTCCTACGAGCAGTACTTC
TRBV7-9,TRBJ1-2,TRBD1,NA,CASSQGTDYGYTF,TGTGCCAGCAGCCAAGGGACAGACTATGGCTACACCTTC
TRBV7-9,TRBJ1-5,NA,NA,CASTKGLQPQHF,TGTGCCAGCACAAAGGGACTCCAGCCCCAGCATTTT
TRBV11-2,TRBJ2-3,NA,NA,CASSAGGPDTQYF,TGTGCCAGCAGCGCAGGGGGGCCAGATACGCAGTATTTT
TRBV7-8,TRBJ2-5,NA,NA,CASSSTSKGETQYF,TGTGCCAGCAGTTCCACTAGTAAAGGGGAGACCCAGTACTTC
TRBV5-4,TRBJ1-1,NA,NA,CASSLVAVSEAFF,TGTGCCAGCAGCTTGGTGGCAGTCAGTGAAGCTTTCTTT
TRBV21-1,TRBJ2-7,NA,NA,CASSKEGRVTYEQYF,TGTGCCAGCAGCAAAGAAGGCAGGGTAACCTACGAGCAGTACTTC
TRBV10-2,TRBJ2-1,NA,few,CASSESTRDPGGSYNEQFF,TGCGCCAGCAGTGAGTCGACTCGGGATCCCGGAGGATCCTACAATGAGCAGTTCTTC
TRBV4-2,TRBJ1-5,TRBD1,NA,CASSQDKGQVGQPQHF,TGTGCCAGCAGCCAAGATAAGGGACAGGTTGGTCAGCCCCAGCATTTT
TRBV4-1,TRBJ2-7,NA,NA,CASSRDYEQYF,TGCGCCAGCAGCCGAGACTACGAGCAGTACTTC
TRBV30,TRBJ2-5,NA,NA,CAWNGHEGVETQYF,TGTGCCTGGAATGGACATGAAGGGGTAGAGACCCAGTACTTC
TRBV6-4,TRBJ2-1,NA,NA,CASSDSGVEQFF,TGTGCCAGCAGTGACTCGGGGGTTGAGCAGTTCTTC
TRBV30,TRBJ2-5,TRBD2,NA,CAWTSWGLREVQETQYF,TGTGCCTGGACTTCGTGGGGCCTGCGGGAGGTCCAAGAGACCCAGTACTTC
TRBV11-2,TRBJ2-1,NA,NA,CASSPRASVGSNEQFF,TGTGCCAGCAGCCCGAGAGCTAGCGTGGGTTCCAATGAGCAGTTCTTC
TRBV9,TRBJ2-5,NA,NA,CASSLLDSQETQYF,TGTGCCAGCAGCCTCCTAGACAGCCAAGAGACCCAGTACTTC